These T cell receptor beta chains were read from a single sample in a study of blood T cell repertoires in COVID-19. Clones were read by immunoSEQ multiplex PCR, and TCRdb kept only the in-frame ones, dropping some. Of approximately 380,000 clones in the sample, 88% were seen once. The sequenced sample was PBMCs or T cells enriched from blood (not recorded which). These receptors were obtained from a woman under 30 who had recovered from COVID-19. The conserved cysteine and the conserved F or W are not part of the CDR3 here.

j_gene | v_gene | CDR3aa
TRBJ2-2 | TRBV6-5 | ASSYSGQGNTGELF
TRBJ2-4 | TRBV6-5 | ASRPPGGGNIQY
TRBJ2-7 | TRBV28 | ASSTSGIHEQY
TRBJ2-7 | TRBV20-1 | SAPRAYEQY
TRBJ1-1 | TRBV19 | ASIGDRMNTEAF
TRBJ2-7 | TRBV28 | ASSLSSGGAGGYEQY
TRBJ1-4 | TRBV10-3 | AISDAGAGEKLF
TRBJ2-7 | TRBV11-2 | ASSSLIYEQY
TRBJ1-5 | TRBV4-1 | ASSQGFLQGARYQPQH
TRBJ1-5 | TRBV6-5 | ASSLIAGEDQPQH
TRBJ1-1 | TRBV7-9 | ASSPRVRDTNTEAF
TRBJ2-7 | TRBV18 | ASSPGIPTQGQY
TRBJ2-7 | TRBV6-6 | ASSYSNIQGWAQY
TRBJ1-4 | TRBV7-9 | ASSLDTEKLF
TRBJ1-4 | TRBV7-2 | ASSSQGINEKLF
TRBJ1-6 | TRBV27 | ASNRDGTSPLH
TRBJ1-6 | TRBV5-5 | ASSYRRGDYTYNSPLH
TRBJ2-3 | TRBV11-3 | ASSLGGPADTQY
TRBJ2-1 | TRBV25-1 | ASSLGGPYNEQF
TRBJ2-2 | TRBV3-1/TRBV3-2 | ASRRGGNTGELF
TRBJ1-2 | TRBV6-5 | ASKGTGGYGYT
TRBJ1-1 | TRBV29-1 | SVGTPDIEAF
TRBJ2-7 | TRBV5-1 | ASSLDGARGYEQY
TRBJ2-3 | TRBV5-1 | ASSWGPSGGRTDTQY
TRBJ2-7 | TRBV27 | ASSWGQGGEQY
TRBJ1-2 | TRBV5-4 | ASSLQANYGYT
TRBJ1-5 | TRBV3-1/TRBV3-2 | ASSQGPPRPQH
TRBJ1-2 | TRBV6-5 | ALEGYGYT
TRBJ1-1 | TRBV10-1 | ASRGTGMNTEAF
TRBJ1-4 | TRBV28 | ASSIRTGQNEKLF
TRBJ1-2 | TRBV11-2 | ASSSWNRPTSYGYT
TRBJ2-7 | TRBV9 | ASTPRTGADYEQY
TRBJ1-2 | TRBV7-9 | ASSLSLSTGDYGYT
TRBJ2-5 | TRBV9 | ASSGRQEETQY
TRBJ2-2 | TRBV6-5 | ASTDSGASGELF
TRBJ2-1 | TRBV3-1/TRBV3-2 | ASSHFLGLAASSYNEQF
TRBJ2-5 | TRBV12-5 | ASGLSSQETQY
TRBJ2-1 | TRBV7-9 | ASSPLGLAGENEQF
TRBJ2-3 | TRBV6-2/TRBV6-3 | ASSYDERGGGVDTQY